The T cell receptor beta chain under discussion was sequenced for a study of CD8+CD57+ T cells in acquired aplastic anemia (dated 2018 in TCRdb). Looking at the study overall: DNA extracted from sorted CD4+ and CD8+ cells had a mean of around 3 ug, with a range of roughly 0.19 to 27.4 ug. CD8+CD57+ expansion was defined as frequency above the mean frequency observed in healthy subjects.

In this sample, this clonotype turned up many times. Its antigen remains unidentified. Within one base of it there is no much larger clone, and no base qualities were kept. General findings and caveats noted by the study authors: Patients and healthy controls showed no significant difference in CD8+ Simpson's diversity (P=0.060). Approximately 27 CD8+ CDR3 sequences were found in both patients and controls but appeared to be highly expressed in patients and within the immunodominant clones of the patients.

Patients chosen for sequencing had shown expansion of CD8+CD57+ cells by flow cytometry. Every patient had a diagnosis of severe acquired aplastic anemia based on International Study of Aplastic Anemia and Agranulocytosis and Camitta criteria. No patient had received any therapy when blood was sampled. The study deep-sequenced TCR repertoires of sorted CD4+ and CD8+ blood T cells from severe aplastic anemia patients and healthy subjects. Patients were enrolled in the USA under clinicaltrials.gov protocols 00001620, 01623167, 00001397, 00071045, 00081523 and 00961064. Ficoll-Paque density gradient centrifugation was used to isolate peripheral blood mononuclear cells. Before DNA extraction, CD4+ and CD8+ T cells were sorted by FACS or by magnetic beads. Trimming removed 1 base from V and 8 bases from J, leaving 9 bases between the germline ends. Measured from the cysteine to the phenylalanine, the CDR3 is 13 residues long. Just the 39-base CDR3 DNA is kept, in frame starting at base 1. For CDR1 and CDR2, the germline V gene (reference sequence) lists SEHNR and FQNEAQ.

TCR beta VDJ combination and CDR3 sequence profiling used genomic DNA as the template. TCR repertoire sequencing was run on an Illumina HiSeq 2000. Processing in the source paper ran as follows. TRBV/TRBJ rearrangement plots, CDR3 size and DJ length profiles, and Simpson's diversity index were used to evaluate the repertoires. The most abundant DNA sequence in the deep sequencing data was defined as the immunodominant clone. CDR3 amino acid sequences were screened for sharing across subjects and compared with published repertoires and the VDJdb database. In-frame beta chains were kept once TCRdb had trimmed the public reads at Q25 with fastp and called clones with MiXCR. Every CDR3 protein is listed once, alongside the most common genes and DNA of its rows. The V and J calls come from TCRdb's annotation, not from the publication. Within this sample are 150,000 to 200,000 distinct CDR3 sequences, with more than 40% of them counted one time only. The ten biggest clones cover roughly 30% of the sample.

The V and J segments used are TRBV7-9 and TRBJ2-1; no D gene can be assigned with confidence. This receptor was obtained from a human donor with aplastic anemia. The source material was sorted CD4+, CD8+, or CD8+CD57+ T cells (not recorded which) from PBMCs. The sequenced DNA: TGTGCCAGCAGCTTAGTCAGGTCCCATGAGCAGTTCTTC. Translation gives CASSLVRSHEQFF.